Sequencing of this TCR beta chain was carried out in a study of CD4 T cells in relation to SARS-CoV-2 and coronaviruses. The overall study: Crossreactive spike epitopes shared across donors were mapped to their HLA restriction.

Germline loops: CDR1 LNHDA, CDR2 SQIVND (reference sequence). CDR3 length: 14 amino acids. V gave up 2 bases and J gave up 0 bases, with 8 bases separating them. Naive and memory CD4+ T cells came from enriched cryopreserved PBMCs. Findings and caveats of the study: In around three fifths of donors, memory CD4+ clonotypes crossrecognized SARS-CoV-2 and at least one common cold coronavirus spike. Each donor contributed either pre-pandemic or post-infection samples, not both.

Libraries were prepared by immunoSEQ multiplex PCR; TCRdb keeps only in-frame clonotypes and omits some of them. The sample lists about 37,000 clones; roughly 90% were seen once. A word on this clone: Its antigen remains unknown.

This chain joins TRBV19 and TRBJ2-7, with D maybe TRBD2 (5 bases). Specimen: memory CD4+ T cells from PBMCs. This receptor was obtained from an adult with COVID-19. CDR3 DNA: TGTGCCAGTAGTATAACTAGAGGCTCCTACGAGCAGTACTTC. It yields the protein CASSITRGSYEQYF.